The text below deals with one T cell receptor (beta chain). TCRdb keeps only in-frame clones here, not all; method: immunoSEQ multiplex PCR. The sample includes 90,000 to 150,000 clones, roughly 88% of them seen just once. This specimen belongs to a study of cytomegalovirus exposure and HLA in healthy donors. The sample consisted of PBMCs. This receptor was taken from a woman younger than 35 in good health and CMV-seropositive.

The CDR3: CASSRAGAGSYEQYF. CDR3 nucleotide sequence: TGTGCCAGCAGCCGCGCAGGAGCGGGATCCTACGAGCAGTACTTC. The chain recombines TRBV11-3 with TRBJ2-7, with TRBD2 matching over 7 bases. CDR3 length equals 15 residues. Germline V gene sequence: CDR1 SGHNT, CDR2 YENEEA. The V gene end was trimmed by 5 bases and the J gene end by 1 base; junction bases not matched to a gene: 8.